Sequencing of this T cell receptor (beta chain) was carried out in a study of T cell repertoires in ileal Crohn's disease. The CDR3 contains 14 residues. V was clipped by 3 bases and J by 2 bases, with 8 bases between them. Germline CDR1 SGDLS, CDR2 YYNGEE. Assay: immunoSEQ multiplex PCR; the TCRdb copy retains only in-frame clones and omits some. This table has 4,000 or so clones, around 70% appearing once. The time point was: neoterminal ileum biopsy at postoperative endoscopy, about 6 months after surgery. This sequence originates from an adult with Crohn's disease. Sequencing input: ileal tissue. The rearrangement uses TRBV9 and TRBJ2-2, with a weak D call TRBD1 (5 bases). The CDR3: CASSAGANTGELFF. DNA for the CDR3: TGTGCCAGCAGCGCTGGGGCCAACACCGGGGAGCTGTTTTTT.